This entry describes one T cell receptor (beta chain). The CDR3 covers 15 residues. The J segment lost 5 bases and the V segment lost 2 bases, leaving 3 bases of the junction unmatched. CDR1 and CDR2 from the germline V gene are MDHEN and SYDVKM. The data were obtained in a study of shared T cell receptors in the human thymus. Method: immunoSEQ multiplex PCR; TCRdb's copy keeps in-frame clones and lacks some. The sample carries 640,000 or so clones, approximately 89% recorded once. These records were also assigned to another study, of human thymus T cells. As that study records: Having corrective surgery for congenital heart defects, healthy Finnish infants were the ones who donated. Thymic and blood repertoires showed apparently biased V and J gene usage.

Sequencing input: thymocytes. The chain uses TRBV28 and TRBJ1-4; 9 nucleotides match TRBD1. The receptor comes from a boy younger than two with a congenital heart defect. The CDR3 nucleotides read TGTGCCAGCAGTTTAAAGGGACAGGGCAATGAAAAACTGTTTTTT. This gives the protein CASSLKGQGNEKLFF.